This T cell receptor (beta chain) was obtained from a study of cytomegalovirus exposure and HLA in healthy donors. Findings and caveats of the study: It has been reported that TCR beta sequences accurately predicted the HLA-A and HLA-B alleles of most subjects. An analysis was carried out at a later point. It showed that HLA-associated TCR beta chains were more clonally expanded than equally common non-associated chains. Investigators reported 164 TCR beta chains as tied to cytomegalovirus.

Use of 60 Vbeta and 13 Jbeta primers characterized the PCR. The data were produced by immunoSEQ multiplex PCR, yet TCRdb's version contains in-frame clones alone and is incomplete. The table records roughly 150,000 clones, approximately 68% of them present only once. Comments on this clone: Its antigen is still unknown.

J was trimmed by 1 base and V by 3 bases; bases with no gene match: 4. This CDR3 is built from 15 residues. CDR1 and CDR2 from the germline V gene are MNHNY and SVGAGI (reference sequence). Input material: PBMCs. This chain links TRBV6-6 with TRBJ1-2, with 8 bases fitting TRBD1. This receptor was identified in a man aged 35 to 55 in good health and CMV-seronegative. CDR3 region: CASSYGQGLNYGYTF. The CDR3 nucleotides read TGTGCCAGCAGTTATGGACAGGGACTTAACTATGGCTACACCTTC.